A single sample gave rise to the 25 T cell receptor beta chains below, sequenced in a study of T cell repertoires in cytomegalovirus infection. TCRdb re-derived calls from the reads in MiXCR, one entry per CDR3 protein. The sample lists 200,000 or so distinct CDR3 sequences, roughly a fifth occurring once. The source material was PBMCs. These receptors were collected from a human donor in good health (CMV status not recorded). Some clones in this sample may be carry-over from other donors' samples.

Ten or more counts support this clonotype. Here the CDR3 DNA reads TGTGCCAGCAGTTTGGGGACTTCCGGGATGAATGAAAAACTGTTTTTT. It encodes CASSLGTSGMNEKLFF. This chain links TRBV12-3 or TRBV12-4 with TRBJ1-4; possible D gene TRBD1, 5 bases. Trimming took 3 bases from V and 5 from J, leaving 16 bases between them. This CDR3 contains 16 residues.

The CDR3 spells CASSPTLRPKGQETQYF. As DNA, the CDR3 is TGTGCCAGCAGTCCGACCCTTAGACCCAAGGGCCAAGAGACCCAGTACTTC. The chain joins TRBV6-5 to TRBJ2-5; no firm D call. Germline V gives CDR1 MNHEY, CDR2 SVGAGI. V lost 5 bases to trimming and J lost 1 base, with 20 bases between them. The CDR3 is made up of 17 amino acids.

This clonotype has ten or more counts. The gene calls are TRBV7-9 and TRBJ2-7, with a tentative D call TRBD1 (7 bases). The germline V gene has CDR1 SEHNR and CDR2 FQNEAQ (reference sequence). The CDR3 is 15 residues long. Trimming took off 5 bases at V and 6 bases at J, with 20 bases between the two ends. The CDR3 sequence is CASSRRDSGSVEQYF. CDR3 coding DNA: TGTGCCAGCAGCCGGCGGGACAGCGGTTCGGTCGAGCAGTACTTC. The full variable domain, with the rest looked up from reference TRBV7-9 and TRBJ2-7, is DTGVSQNPRHKITKRGQNVTFRCDPISEHNRLYWYRQTLGQGPEFLTYFQNEAQLEKSRLLSDRFSAERPKGSFSTLEIQRTEQGDSAMYLCASSRRDSGSVEQYFGPGTRLTVT.

The chain recombines TRBV6-1 with TRBJ2-7; 10 bases are shared with TRBD1. Germline trimming cut 10 bases from V and 2 bases from J; bases unmatched to any gene: 8. Germline lookup yields CDR1 MNHNS and CDR2 SASEGT. The CDR3 length is 14 residues. The chain's CDR3 is CAIGDRGKTYEQYF. In nucleotides, the CDR3 is TGTGCCATCGGGGACAGGGGCAAGACCTACGAGCAGTACTTC.

This clonotype was seen many times. This chain uses TRBV28 with TRBJ1-5; a possible D gene is TRBD1 (5 bases). V shed 6 bases and J shed 4 bases, with 10 bases lying between them. The CDR3 totals 13 residues. Germline CDR1 MDHEN, CDR2 SYDVKM. CDR3 sequence reads: CASSWGSNQPQHF. CDR3 DNA: TGTGCCAGCAGCTGGGGCAGTAATCAGCCCCAGCATTTT.

This clonotype was seen a handful of times. The rearrangement joins TRBV12-5 to TRBJ2-4, with 8 bases identical to TRBD1. The V gene end was trimmed by 4 bases and the J gene end by 8 bases; junction bases not matched to a gene: 10. The CDR3 runs 15 residues. Per germline, CDR1 LGHNT and CDR2 FRNRAP. CDR3 in DNA: TGTGCTAGTGGTTCCAGGGAGCAGGGGGCTGACATTCAGTACTTC. It codes for CASGSREQGADIQYF.

Concerning this clonotype: The missing conserved phenylalanine or tryptophan at the end of this CDR3 makes a read error likely. The V and J genes are TRBV6-2 or TRBV6-3 and TRBJ1-5; D may be TRBD1 (6 bases). This CDR3 has 16 residues. Per the germline V gene, CDR1 is MNHEY and CDR2 is SVGEGT. The V and J ends lost 2 bases and 7 bases respectively, with 18 bases between them. The CDR3 spells CASSYPETGRGQPQHS. Written as DNA, the CDR3 is TGTGCCAGCAGTTACCCGGAGACAGGCCGGGGACAGCCCCAGCATTCT.

This rearrangement joins TRBV19 to TRBJ2-3, with TRBD2 identical over 10 bases. V trimming: 9 bases; J trimming: 5 bases; junction bases outside the gene matches: 8. The CDR3 is 14 amino acids. CDR1 is LNHDA and CDR2 is SQIVND in the germline V gene (reference sequence). Here the CDR3 reads CASRGSGRGDTQYF. The CDR3 DNA is TGTGCCAGCCGGGGGAGCGGGAGGGGAGATACGCAGTATTTT.

Many counts were recorded for this clonotype. The V gene is TRBV12-3 or TRBV12-4, the J gene TRBJ1-5, with a tentative D call TRBD1 (6 bases). The CDR3 length is 14 residues. V was pared by 3 bases and J by 4 bases, with 10 bases between. DNA of the CDR3: TGTGCCAGCAGTTTGGGGGCTCAGAATCAGCCCCAGCATTTT. The encoded protein is CASSLGAQNQPQHF.

The V call is TRBV11-2, the J call TRBJ2-7, with a weak D call TRBD1 (7 bases). The CDR3 extends over 18 amino acids. Per the germline V gene, CDR1 is SGHAT and CDR2 is FQNNGV. With 3 bases removed from V and 1 base from J, the gap between germline ends came to 22 bases. The CDR3 DNA follows: TGTGCCAGCAGCTTGACGGGGGACAGCCAAGACTTTTCCTACGAGCAGTACTTC. Amino acid sequence: CASSLTGDSQDFSYEQYF.

The V gene is TRBV5-6, the J gene TRBJ1-2, with TRBD1 identical over 9 bases. V lost 3 bases, J lost 14 bases, and 17 bases stayed unmatched. This CDR3 spans 15 amino acids. Germline V gives CDR1 SGHDT, CDR2 YYEEEE. The CDR3 reads CASSSYDRGYRVWTF. CDR3 nucleotides: TGTGCCAGCAGCTCGTACGACAGGGGGTATAGGGTATGGACCTTC. Together with reference TRBV5-6 and TRBJ1-2, the CDR3 gives the full variable domain: DAGVTQSPTHLIKTRGQQVTLRCSPKSGHDTVSWYQQALGQGPQFIFQYYEEEERQRGNFPDRFSGHQFPNYSSELNVNALLLGDSALYLCASSSYDRGYRVWTFGSGTRLTVV.

The genes are TRBV7-3 and TRBJ2-2; 10 bases map to TRBD1. This CDR3 region has 16 residues. Germline V gene data show CDR1 as SGHTA and CDR2 as FQGTGA. V dropped 4 bases and J dropped 2; count of bases not matched to a gene: 4. The CDR3 nucleotides read TGTGCCAGCAGCTCGACAGGGGGCGCAAACACCGGGGAGCTGTTTTTT. It encodes CASSSTGGANTGELFF.

The sample holds many counts of this clonotype. This chain links TRBV6-5 with TRBJ2-1, with D maybe TRBD2 (6 bases). This CDR3 spans 15 amino acids. Germline CDR1 is MNHEY and CDR2 is SVGAGI. V was shortened by 0 bases and J by 7 bases, with 13 bases between the two germline ends. CDR3 nucleotide sequence: TGTGCCAGCAGTTACTCAGGCGGGGTATTAAATGAGCAGTTCTTC. Translating it yields CASSYSGGVLNEQFF.

This clonotype appeared a few times. V gene TRBV14 combines with J gene TRBJ2-1, with D perhaps TRBD2 (6 bases). Per the germline V gene, CDR1 is SGHDN and CDR2 is FVKESK. V lost 3 bases, J lost 0 bases, and 9 bases lay in between. The CDR3 is 15 residues long. Written as DNA, the CDR3 is TGTGCCAGCAGCCAGGGGGACTTCTCCTACAATGAGCAGTTCTTC. It is translated as CASSQGDFSYNEQFF.

This chain links TRBV12-3 or TRBV12-4 with TRBJ1-4; TRBD1 is a possible D gene (5 bases). Deletions cut 6 bases from V and 7 bases from J, with 21 bases between. The CDR3 runs 16 residues. The CDR3 here is CASRSVGEGPSEKLFF. CDR3 DNA sequence: TGTGCCAGCAGATCCGTAGGTGAGGGGCCCAGTGAAAAACTGTTTTTT.

The CDR3 bases are TGTGCCAGCAGTTTTACAGACGAAGCTTTCTTT. Translation: CASSFTDEAFF. The chain has TRBV2 and TRBJ1-1; no definite D call. V lost 5 bases and J lost 8, with 9 bases in between. The length of the CDR3 is 11 residues. Germline values: CDR1 SNHLY, CDR2 FYNNEI.

Only a few counts were recorded for this clonotype. J is TRBJ2-7 and V is TRBV4-1; 13 nucleotides line up with TRBD2. This CDR3 contains 15 residues. The V and J ends lost 8 bases and 3 bases, in that order; junction bases with no gene match: 7. CDR1 and CDR2 from the germline V gene are MGHRA and YSYEKL. The CDR3 nucleotides read TGCGCCAGCCGTGGGGGGACTAGCGGGAACTACGAGCAGTACTTC. This translates into CASRGGTSGNYEQYF.

In DNA form, the CDR3 reads TGCAGCGTTGGTGGCGGGAGGCGGGAAGATACGCAGTATTTT. It specifies CSVGGGRREDTQYF. This chain joins TRBV29-1 and TRBJ2-3; 8 bases are shared with TRBD2. V lost 4 bases to trimming and J lost 5 bases; unmatched junction nucleotides: 8. This CDR3 has 14 residues. CDR1 and CDR2 from the germline V gene are SQVTM and ANQGSEA.

This clonotype was seen a handful of times. This chain links TRBV18 with TRBJ2-1, with TRBD2 as a possible D gene (7 bases). Trimming left V 4 bases short and J 1 base short, with 11 bases between. Germline V gene data show CDR1 as KGHSH and CDR2 as LQKENI. The CDR3 loop spans 15 amino acids. For the CDR3, the DNA is TGTGCCAGCTCACAGGGAGGGGGATCCTACAATGAGCAGTTCTTC. Its translation is CASSQGGGSYNEQFF.

The rearrangement joins TRBV4-3 to TRBJ1-1; D is possibly TRBD1 (5 bases). Germline V gene sequence: CDR1 LGHNA, CDR2 YSLEER. The CDR3 is made up of 13 amino acids. Trimming stripped 4 bases from V and 7 bases from J, with 13 bases between. CDR3 coding DNA: TGCGCCAGCAGCCCTTTGAAGGGGTATGAAGCTTTCTTT. It is translated as CASSPLKGYEAFF.

The chain couples TRBV6-2 or TRBV6-3 to TRBJ1-5, with unresolved D. CDR3 size: 16 residues. The V and J ends lost 2 bases and 0 bases respectively, with 11 bases between them. The germline gives CDR1 MNHEY, CDR2 SVGEGT. For the CDR3, the DNA is TGTGCCAGCAGTTACAATAGGCGATTTAGCAATCAGCCCCAGCATTTT. Its protein product is CASSYNRRFSNQPQHF.

The sample holds many counts of this clonotype. The chain recombines TRBV11-3 with TRBJ2-3; 11 nucleotides match TRBD2. Germline CDR1 and CDR2: SGHNT and YENEEA. The CDR3 consists of 17 residues. V was pared by 0 bases and J by 2 bases, with 4 bases of the junction left unmatched. The CDR3 sequence is CASSLDRTSGFTDTQYF. Written as DNA, the CDR3 is TGTGCCAGCAGCTTAGACCGGACTAGCGGGTTCACAGATACGCAGTATTTT.

There are a few counts of this clonotype. This chain connects TRBV20-1 to TRBJ2-1; 7 positions match TRBD1. The J segment lost 4 bases and the V segment lost 4 bases, leaving 7 bases of the junction unmatched. Germline V gene data show CDR1 as DFQATT and CDR2 as SNEGSKA (reference sequence). The CDR3 length is 14 residues. The CDR3 reads CSATTGALYNEQFF. CDR3 DNA: TGCAGTGCTACCACAGGGGCCCTTTACAATGAGCAGTTCTTC.

The CDR3 region is CASSSGLAGGSGANVLTF. The DNA of the CDR3 is TGTGCCAGCAGCTCAGGACTAGCGGGAGGGTCCGGGGCCAACGTCCTGACTTTC. The rearrangement joins TRBV11-3 to TRBJ2-6, with 15 bases fitting TRBD2. Looked up from germline, CDR1 is SGHNT and CDR2 is YENEEA. Trimming at V came to 4 bases and at J to 4 bases, leaving 5 bases not matched to a gene. The CDR3 has 18 residues.

This clonotype was found many times. The J gene is TRBJ2-1, the V gene TRBV7-2; no clear D. V was clipped by 7 bases and J by 0 bases, with 7 bases between them. The CDR3 runs 13 residues. Germline values: CDR1 SGHTA, CDR2 FQGNSA. As DNA, the CDR3 is TGTGCCAGCAAATCGAGCTCCTACAATGAGCAGTTCTTC. It yields the protein CASKSSSYNEQFF.